Shown below are 3 T cell receptor beta chains from a single sample sequenced in a study of post-analysis software for immune sequencing data. General study findings and limits: TRBV5-6, TRBV5-1 and TRBV20-1 belonged to a set of a few TRBV segments that were more frequent in patients than controls.

TCR beta libraries were prepared from cDNA with unique molecular identifiers. Via MiXCR, TCRdb re-called the PCR reads, giving one row per CDR3 protein. The sample includes under 900,000 distinct CDR3 sequences, about 57% of them seen just once. Which antigens these TCRs recognize remains unknown. Sequenced: blood. All receptors derive from a girl aged 5 to 17 with multiple sclerosis.

This clonotype was found a few times. V and J are TRBV12-3 or TRBV12-4 and TRBJ1-5; D possibly corresponds to TRBD1 (5 bases). Trimming took 6 bases from V and 6 from J, leaving 15 bases between them. The CDR3 loop spans 14 amino acids. CDR3 nucleotides: TGTGCCAGCAGCTCCTGGGGGGTTAGTCAGCCCCAGCATTTT. Protein sequence: CASSSWGVSQPQHF.

The sample holds one count of this clonotype. This chain connects TRBV5-4 to TRBJ1-6; a possible D gene is TRBD1 (6 bases). This CDR3 is 14 amino acids long. Trimming cost V 4 bases and J 9 bases, with 14 bases left between them. CDR1 and CDR2 (germline): SGHNT, YYREEE (reference sequence). The chain's CDR3 is CASSGPGARSPLHF. The CDR3, as DNA: TGTGCCAGCAGCGGACCGGGGGCACGTTCACCCCTCCACTTT.

This chain joins TRBV7-8 and TRBJ2-3; unclear D gene. V lost 5 bases and J 1 base, leaving 10 bases between the germline ends. This CDR3 region has 14 residues. CDR1 is SGHVS and CDR2 is FQNEAQ in the germline V gene. CDR3 bases: TGTGCCAGCAGCCGACTGACCGGCACAGATACGCAGTATTTT. This encodes CASSRLTGTDTQYF.